These T cell receptor beta chains were read from a single sample in a study of TIL therapy for anti-PD-1-resistant metastatic lung cancer. Profiled with immunoSEQ multiplex PCR; TCRdb holds only in-frame clones, not every one. The data contain about 15,000 clones, 86% of them singletons. Sequenced here: blood, sampled at baseline. The receptors here all came from a person aged 25 to 79 with non-small cell lung cancer. CDR3s include the opening cysteine and the closing phenylalanine or tryptophan. A D gene is named only where the DNA matches it firmly. A clone size is listed for some rows: how often the clone was seen (once, few, many), or a class if it is expanded.

TRBV7-2	14	-	TRBD2	TRBJ2-2	CASSVSGGFGELFF	TGTGCCAGCAGCGTTAGCGGGGGGTTCGGGGAGCTGTTTTTT
TRBV6-5	15	once	TRBD1	TRBJ2-1	CASSFGTGQYNEQFF	TGTGCCAGCAGTTTCGGGACAGGACAATACAATGAGCAGTTCTTC
TRBV2	15	-	-	TRBJ1-5	CASSTTVGYNQPQHF	TGTGCCAGCAGTACGACAGTCGGATACAATCAGCCCCAGCATTTT
TRBV29-1	15	-	-	TRBJ2-1	CSVEQVAASYNEQFF	TGCAGCGTTGAGCAGGTAGCGGCCTCTTACAATGAGCAGTTCTTC
TRBV7-3	16	-	TRBD2	TRBJ2-2	CASSLNLAGVAGELFF	TGTGCCAGCAGCTTAAACCTAGCGGGGGTAGCCGGGGAGCTGTTTTTT
TRBV7-2	16	-	-	TRBJ2-7	CASSKGGGGRNYEQYF	TGTGCCAGCTCGAAGGGTGGAGGGGGGAGAAACTACGAGCAGTACTTC
TRBV7-8	13	few	-	TRBJ1-1	CASSRLQGTEAFF	TGTGCCAGCAGCCGGTTACAGGGCACTGAAGCTTTCTTT
TRBV27	12	few	-	TRBJ1-1	CASSSSLTEAFF	TGTGCCAGCAGTTCCAGCCTCACTGAAGCTTTCTTT
TRBV5-1	17	-	-	TRBJ1-6	CASSRQLRSSYNSPLHF	TGCGCCAGCAGTCGACAGCTCCGGAGCTCCTATAATTCACCCCTCCACTTT
TRBV5-8	15	-	-	TRBJ2-4	CASSLKPGALDIQYF	TGTGCCAGCAGCTTGAAGCCAGGCGCGTTGGACATTCAGTACTTC
TRBV7-3	15	-	-	TRBJ2-5	CASGALGLVQETQYF	TGTGCCAGCGGAGCCCTGGGACTGGTACAAGAGACCCAGTACTTC
TRBV19	13	-	-	TRBJ1-2	CASSIGLNYGYTF	TGTGCCAGTAGTATCGGGCTCAACTATGGCTACACCTTC
TRBV7-2	16	-	TRBD1	TRBJ1-5	CASSLGTGTYYQPQHF	TGTGCCAGCAGCCTAGGGACAGGAACCTACTATCAGCCCCAGCATTTT
TRBV19	13	-	-	TRBJ2-3	CASSIGGTDTQYF	TGTGCCAGTAGTATAGGCGGCACAGATACGCAGTATTTT
TRBV11-1	14	-	TRBD1	TRBJ1-6	CASSFDRGSSPLHF	TGTGCCAGCAGCTTCGACAGGGGAAGTTCACCCCTCCACTTT
TRBV19	14	once	-	TRBJ2-3	CASTGRGHTDTQYF	TGTGCCAGTACCGGGCGGGGCCACACAGATACGCAGTATTTT
TRBV7-9	15	-	-	TRBJ1-2	CASSLEELLNYGYTF	TGTGCCAGCAGCTTAGAGGAACTGCTAAACTATGGCTACACCTTC
TRBV7-9	12	-	-	TRBJ2-7	CASSIDYYEQYF	TGTGCCAGCAGTATAGACTACTACGAGCAGTACTTC
TRBV2	14	-	-	TRBJ2-7	CASRGVTGQNEQYF	TGTGCCAGCAGGGGGGTAACAGGGCAAAACGAGCAGTACTTC
TRBV5-1	14	-	-	TRBJ2-3	CASGQTPFTDTQYF	TGCGCCAGCGGGCAGACTCCTTTCACAGATACGCAGTATTTT
TRBV7-2	12	-	-	TRBJ2-4	CASSPGGHIQYF	TGTGCCAGCAGCCCAGGGGGGCACATTCAGTACTTC
TRBV18	14	-	TRBD2	TRBJ2-7	CASSLGRGSLEQYF	TGTGCCAGCTCCCTAGGGCGGGGGAGCCTGGAGCAGTACTTC
TRBV4-1	15	-	-	TRBJ2-5	CASSQASGSQETQYF	TGCGCCAGCAGCCAAGCCTCAGGGTCCCAAGAGACCCAGTACTTC
TRBV27	14	-	-	TRBJ1-1	CASSQTRVLSEAFF	TGTGCCAGCAGTCAAACCAGGGTACTGTCTGAAGCTTTCTTT
TRBV11-3	13	once	-	TRBJ2-5	CASSSVGWETQYF	TGTGCCAGCAGCTCCGTGGGGTGGGAGACCCAGTACTTC
TRBV4-2	20	-	-	TRBJ2-4	CASSLAPLTRLDLAKNIQYF	TGTGCCAGCAGCCTCGCCCCGCTTACTAGGCTGGATCTAGCCAAAAACATTCAGTACTTC
TRBV6-6	14	once	-	TRBJ1-3	CASSIQISGNTIYF	TGTGCCAGCAGCATACAGATCTCTGGAAACACCATATATTTT
TRBV11-2	15	-	-	TRBJ1-4	CASSFNRRGNEKLFF	TGTGCCAGCAGCTTTAACAGGCGGGGGAATGAAAAACTGTTTTTT
TRBV5-1	15	-	TRBD2	TRBJ2-1	CASSLISGGTNEQFF	TGCGCCAGCAGCTTGATTTCGGGGGGGACGAATGAGCAGTTCTTC
TRBV10-3	14	once	TRBD1	TRBJ2-7	CAISSGGKGYEQYF	TGTGCCATCAGTTCAGGGGGAAAGGGCTACGAGCAGTACTTC
TRBV5-1	14	few	-	TRBJ2-7	CASSPGGSAYEQYF	TGCGCCAGCAGCCCAGGGGGGTCCGCTTACGAGCAGTACTTC
TRBV4-2	14	-	-	TRBJ1-6	CASSQVWENSPLHF	TGTGCCAGCAGCCAAGTCTGGGAGAATTCACCCCTCCACTTT
TRBV6-5	14	-	-	TRBJ2-1	CASLGGSSYNEQFF	TGTGCCAGCTTAGGGGGGAGCTCCTACAATGAGCAGTTCTTC
TRBV6-6	15	once	-	TRBJ1-3	CASSYLDSTGNTIYF	TGTGCCAGCAGTTACCTCGACAGTACTGGAAACACCATATATTTT
TRBV12-2	13	few	-	TRBJ1-5	CASRFSFCQPQHF	TGTGCAAGTCGCTTCTCCTTTTGTCAGCCCCAGCATTTT
TRBV27	15	-	TRBD1	TRBJ1-4	CASSSTGATNEKLFF	TGTGCCAGCAGTTCTACAGGGGCAACTAATGAAAAACTGTTTTTT
TRBV29-1	13	-	-	TRBJ2-7	CSVRRPLSYEQYF	TGCAGCGTACGGAGGCCTCTCTCCTACGAGCAGTACTTC
TRBV6-4	14	once	-	TRBJ2-5	CASSDITGQETQYF	TGTGCCAGCAGTGATATTACAGGCCAAGAGACCCAGTACTTC
TRBV15	16	once	TRBD1	TRBJ2-2	CATSREGQANTGELFF	TGTGCCACCAGCAGAGAGGGACAGGCGAACACCGGGGAGCTGTTTTTT
TRBV7-2	13	-	TRBD1	TRBJ1-1	CASSPDRGWQAFF	TGTGCCAGCAGCCCCGACAGGGGATGGCAAGCTTTCTTT